This T cell receptor beta chain emerged from a study of T cell repertoires in cytomegalovirus infection. The study, taken as a whole, reports: What dominated the ex vivo response were HLA-C-restricted CMV-specific TCR beta clonotypes. Cumulative frequency of public TCR beta families picked out carriers of CMV plus the relevant HLA.

TCRdb reprocessed the reads with MiXCR, giving one entry per CDR3 protein. Of 100,000 or so distinct CDR3 sequences detected, around a quarter appear once; the ten largest clones hold about 39%. This clonotype was counted a few times. Its antigen is not known. The sequence was obtained from a human donor in good health (CMV status not recorded). Some clones in this sample may be carry-over from other donors' samples. The sample comprised CD8+ T cells from PBMCs.

CDR3 sequence (DNA): TGTGCCAGCAGCTTAATAGGTGGAAACACCCGCAGCTTTTTT. Translating gives CASSLIGGNTRSFF. This chain connects TRBV7-9 to TRBJ1-4, with D unresolved. The CDR3 runs 14 residues. Germline-derived CDR1 and CDR2 are SEHNR and FQNEAQ (reference sequence). The V end lost 2 bases, the J end lost 17 bases, and 21 bases lay between the germline ends.